The 17 T cell receptor beta chains given below trace back to one sample, sequenced in a study of neurological immune-mediated disorders (dated by TCRdb to the late 2010s). Libraries were made using 5' RACE. The instrument given in TCRdb is Illumina HiSeq 2500. The raw public data were reprocessed by TCRdb itself: fastp quality trimming at Q25, MiXCR clonotype calling, in-frame beta chains only. Each entry is one CDR3 protein sequence, shown with its most common DNA and genes. Here the sample has about 39,000 distinct CDR3 sequences; just under 7.5% occur a single time. The ten most abundant clones make up around 5% of the sample. The material sequenced was CD4+ T cells from blood. The source is a man aged 45-60 years in good health.

This clonotype was seen ten or more times. The CDR3: CASSLEWTVNSPLHF. The CDR3, as DNA: TGTGCCAGCAGCTTGGAATGGACGGTGAATTCACCCCTCCACTTT. This chain joins TRBV5-8 and TRBJ1-6; no definite D call. Germline V lookup: CDR1 SGHTS, CDR2 YDEGEE. The V end lost 0 bases, the J end lost 7 bases, and 11 bases lay between the germline ends. The CDR3 is made up of 15 amino acids. Complete variable domain (other parts from reference TRBV5-8 and TRBJ1-6): EAGVTQSPTHLIKTRGQQATLRCSPISGHTSVYWYQQALGLGLQFLLWYDEGEERNRGNFPPRFSGRQFPNYSSELNVNALELEDSALYLCASSLEWTVNSPLHFGNGTRLTVT.

This clonotype was observed at least ten times. The chain is built from TRBV7-9 and TRBJ1-2, with D perhaps matching TRBD1 (6 bases). V was clipped by 4 bases and J by 6 bases, with 12 bases between them. This CDR3 is built from 13 residues. From germline, CDR1 is SEHNR and CDR2 FQNEAQ (reference sequence). CDR3 protein: CASSSQGIDGYTF. CDR3 in DNA: TGTGCCAGCAGCTCACAGGGTATCGATGGCTACACCTTC.

In its sample, this clonotype was seen many times. The genes are TRBV7-2 and TRBJ1-5; TRBD1 matches 11 bases. CDR1 and CDR2 (germline): SGHTA, FQGNSA. The CDR3 length is 15 residues. After removal of 5 bases from V and 6 bases from J, the junction contained 6 bases not matched to a gene. The CDR3 nucleotides are TGTGCCAGCAGCCAGGGGACAGGGGGAGGTCAGCCCCAGCATTTT. Its protein product is CASSQGTGGGQPQHF.

This clonotype was observed many times. V gene TRBV6-2 or TRBV6-3 combines with J gene TRBJ1-2; D remains ambiguous. CDR1 and CDR2 from the germline V gene are MNHEY and SVGEGT. Trimming left V 6 bases short and J 3 bases short, with 11 bases between. This CDR3 has 13 amino acids. The CDR3 DNA is TGTGCCAGCAGCTTTGGACGGCACTATGGCTACACCTTC. It encodes CASSFGRHYGYTF.

The chain carries TRBV28 and TRBJ2-1; TRBD2 matches 10 bases. In germline, CDR1 is MDHEN, CDR2 SYDVKM. V was clipped by 6 bases and J by 6 bases; unmatched bases: 8. The CDR3 is 15 amino acids. The CDR3 loop reads CASRASGSTANEQFF. The DNA of the CDR3 is TGTGCCAGCAGAGCTAGCGGGAGTACCGCCAATGAGCAGTTCTTC.

Only a few counts were recorded for this clonotype. The genes are TRBV7-2 and TRBJ1-5; the D gene is possibly TRBD1 (5 bases). The CDR3 has 16 amino acids. Germline lookup yields CDR1 SGHTA and CDR2 FQGNSA. Trimming left V 3 bases short and J 4 bases short, with 16 bases between. The CDR3 loop is CASSLGSTVTNQPQHF. In DNA, the CDR3 is TGTGCCAGCAGCTTGGGTTCGACAGTGACGAATCAGCCCCAGCATTTT.

This chain connects TRBV3-1 to TRBJ2-1; 9 bases line up with TRBD2. The CDR3 is 15 amino acids. Germline lookup yields CDR1 LGHDT and CDR2 YNNKEL (reference sequence). V lost 3 bases to trimming and J lost 6 bases; unmatched junction nucleotides: 6. Written as DNA, the CDR3 is TGTGCCAGCAGCCAGGCGGCGGGAGGGTTCAATGAGCAGTTCTTC. This codes for CASSQAAGGFNEQFF.

This clonotype was detected ten times or more. This chain connects TRBV7-2 to TRBJ1-1; possibly TRBD1 for D (6 bases). Per germline, CDR1 SGHTA and CDR2 FQGNSA. This CDR3 has 15 residues. V was trimmed by 2 bases and J by 5 bases, leaving 15 bases between them. CDR3 coding DNA: TGTGCCAGCAGCTTACACACAGGGCTTGCAACTGAAGCTTTCTTT. This codes for CASSLHTGLATEAFF.

This clonotype was recorded at least ten times. The V gene is TRBV7-2, the J gene TRBJ1-1; 7 bases line up with TRBD1. The CDR3 extends over 16 amino acids. J gave up 0 bases and V 5 bases, and 9 bases lay outside the gene matches. The germline gives CDR1 SGHTA, CDR2 FQGNSA. The CDR3 is CASSRLQGIMNTEAFF. The CDR3 DNA reads as TGTGCCAGCAGCCGCCTACAGGGGATCATGAACACTGAAGCTTTCTTT. The entire variable domain, with the rest obtained from reference TRBV7-2 and TRBJ1-1, is as follows: GAGVSQSPSNKVTEKGKDVELRCDPISGHTALYWYRQSLGQGLEFLIYFQGNSAPDKSGLPSDRFSAERTGGSVSTLTIQRTQQEDSAVYLCASSRLQGIMNTEAFFGQGTRLTVV.

This clonotype was counted many times. The genes are TRBV3-1 and TRBJ2-7; TRBD1 aligns across 9 bases. Germline V gives CDR1 LGHDT, CDR2 YNNKEL (reference sequence). The V and J ends lost 1 base and 5 bases, in that order; junction bases with no gene match: 6. The CDR3 has 15 residues. CDR3 coding DNA: TGTGCCAGCAGCCAAGGGGGACAGGGTTGGCACGAGCAGTACTTC. Protein product: CASSQGGQGWHEQYF.

This clonotype was seen at least ten times. The V and J genes are TRBV18 and TRBJ1-5, with D perhaps matching TRBD1 (5 bases). Germline V gene sequence: CDR1 KGHSH, CDR2 LQKENI. V was trimmed by 5 bases and J by 1 base, leaving 9 bases between them. CDR3 length: 14 residues. DNA for the CDR3: TGTGCCAGCTCAAACCGGGACAGCAATCAGCCCCAGCATTTT. Translated: CASSNRDSNQPQHF. The full variable domain, with the rest looked up from reference TRBV18 and TRBJ1-5, is NAGVMQNPRHLVRRRGQEARLRCSPMKGHSHVYWYRQLPEEGLKFMVYLQKENIIDESGMPKERFSAEFPKEGPSILRIQQVVRGDSAAYFCASSNRDSNQPQHFGDGTRLSIL.

This clonotype was detected ten times or more. This chain uses TRBV20-1 with TRBJ2-5, with D perhaps TRBD2 (5 bases). There are 14 residues in the CDR3. V was shortened by 3 bases and J by 2 bases, with 13 bases between the two germline ends. CDR1 and CDR2 from the germline V gene are DFQATT and SNEGSKA (reference sequence). This chain's CDR3 is CSASIPGGQETQYF. The CDR3 region has the DNA TGCAGTGCTAGCATCCCCGGCGGGCAAGAGACCCAGTACTTC.

This clonotype was counted at least ten times. This chain uses TRBV7-3 with TRBJ1-2, with D perhaps TRBD1 (5 bases). V lost 8 bases and J lost 6, with 10 bases in between. Looked up from germline, CDR1 is SGHTA and CDR2 is FQGTGA. CDR3 length: 11 amino acids. The CDR3 region is CASGKGDGYTF. DNA for the CDR3: TGTGCCAGCGGGAAAGGGGATGGCTACACCTTC.

This clonotype was seen ten or more times. This chain uses TRBV24-1 with TRBJ1-1; a weak D match, TRBD1 (6 bases). V lost 3 bases to trimming and J lost 4 bases, with 14 bases between them. Germline V gives CDR1 KGHDR, CDR2 SFDVKD. The CDR3 is 15 amino acids. CDR3: CATSDVDGGRTEAFF. In DNA form, the CDR3 reads TGTGCCACCAGTGATGTCGACGGGGGCCGCACTGAAGCTTTCTTT.

This clonotype appeared many times. V usage is TRBV28 and J usage is TRBJ1-2; D unresolved. The CDR3 covers 15 residues. Germline CDR1 is MDHEN and CDR2 is SYDVKM. V was trimmed by 2 bases and J by 2 bases, leaving 12 bases between them. For the CDR3, the DNA is TGTGCCAGCAGTTTAGTGGGTGTAGGAAACTATGGCTACACCTTC. Residues: CASSLVGVGNYGYTF.

There are many counts of this clonotype. This chain joins TRBV20-1 and TRBJ2-2; 7 positions agree with TRBD1. Germline CDR1 and CDR2: DFQATT and SNEGSKA (reference sequence). The CDR3 length is 12 residues. The V gene end was trimmed by 4 bases and the J gene end by 6 bases; junction bases not matched to a gene: 2. The CDR3 is CSATDRAGELFF. The CDR3 bases are TGCAGTGCTACCGACAGGGCCGGGGAGCTGTTTTTT.

This clonotype has only a few counts. The chain has TRBV20-1 and TRBJ2-1, with D unresolved. Germline V gene lookup returns CDR1 DFQATT and CDR2 SNEGSKA (reference sequence). The V gene lost 3 bases and the J gene lost 1 base, with 10 bases spanning the gap. The CDR3 covers 14 residues. CDR3 amino acids: CSASGPMSYNEQFF. The DNA of the CDR3 is TGCAGTGCTAGTGGCCCGATGTCCTACAATGAGCAGTTCTTC.